Below, one T cell receptor beta chain is given with its context. What it binds is unknown. This record comes from a study of CD8 T cells in Susac syndrome. Study-level points and caveats: It was in TEMRA cells and active patients that Susac CD8+ clonal expansion peaked. In total CD8+ repertoires, sixteen Susac-specific public clones were found, and CD8+ TEMRA repertoires had several.

The RNA input was roughly 0.45 to 1 ug, and it was reverse transcribed with random hexamers. The immunoSEQ assay covered 54 Vbeta and 13 Jbeta segments for CDR3. TCRdb re-called the immunoSEQ multiplex PCR reads with MiXCR, one entry per CDR3 protein. The table records 75,000 or so distinct CDR3 sequences, 94% of them present only once. V lost 4 bases to trimming and J lost 0 bases; unmatched junction nucleotides: 15. This CDR3 is 19 amino acids long. Germline assignment: CDR1 SGHRS and CDR2 YFSETQ. Sequencing input: CD8+ T cells from PBMCs. The sequence came from a human donor with Susac syndrome. The chain couples TRBV5-1 to TRBJ2-1; 8 positions match TRBD2. CDR3 bases: TGCGCCAGCAGCGTGGGGCTTGGCGGGGGGCAGAGCTCCTACAATGAGCAGTTCTTC. Encoded protein: CASSVGLGGGQSSYNEQFF.